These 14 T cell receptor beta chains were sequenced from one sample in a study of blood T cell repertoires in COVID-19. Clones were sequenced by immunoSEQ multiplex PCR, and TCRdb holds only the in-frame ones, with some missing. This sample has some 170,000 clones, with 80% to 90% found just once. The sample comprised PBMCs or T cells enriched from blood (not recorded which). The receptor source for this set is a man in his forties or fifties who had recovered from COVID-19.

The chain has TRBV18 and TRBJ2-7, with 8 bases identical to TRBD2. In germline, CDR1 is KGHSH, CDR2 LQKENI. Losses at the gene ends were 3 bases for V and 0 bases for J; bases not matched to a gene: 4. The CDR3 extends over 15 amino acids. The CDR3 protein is CASSPILAVSYEQYF. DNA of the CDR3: TGTGCCAGCTCACCGATACTAGCGGTCTCCTACGAGCAGTACTTC.

The CDR3 spells CASSAQGNTEAFF. The DNA of the CDR3 is TGTGCCAGCAGCGCACAGGGGAACACTGAAGCTTTCTTT. This chain joins TRBV11-3 and TRBJ1-1; the D gene is possibly TRBD1 (6 bases). This CDR3 is 13 amino acids long. Trimming shortened V by 5 bases and J by 1 base, and 8 bases separated the two germline ends. Germline values: CDR1 SGHNT, CDR2 YENEEA.

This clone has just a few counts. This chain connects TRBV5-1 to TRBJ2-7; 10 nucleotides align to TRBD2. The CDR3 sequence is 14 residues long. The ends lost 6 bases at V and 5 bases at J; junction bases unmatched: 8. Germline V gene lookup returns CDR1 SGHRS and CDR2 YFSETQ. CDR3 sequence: CASNRAGGRDEQYF. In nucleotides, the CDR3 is TGCGCCAGCAACCGAGCGGGGGGGCGAGACGAGCAGTACTTC.

The CDR3 DNA sequence: TGTGCCAGCAGCCTGGGACAGGGGATGGTCACTGAAGCTTTCTTT. This translates into CASSLGQGMVTEAFF. This chain uses TRBV3-1 (or the pseudogene TRBV3-2) with TRBJ1-1; 10 bases agree with TRBD1. Germline V gene sequence: CDR1 LGHDT, CDR2 YNNKEL (reference sequence). This CDR3 comprises 15 residues. V shed 4 bases and J 4 bases; nucleotides not matched to a gene: 6.

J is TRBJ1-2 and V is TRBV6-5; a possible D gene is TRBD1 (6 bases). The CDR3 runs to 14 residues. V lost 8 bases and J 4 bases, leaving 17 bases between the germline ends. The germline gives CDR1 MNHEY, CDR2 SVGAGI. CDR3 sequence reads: CASRLDQGIYGYTF. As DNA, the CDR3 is TGTGCCAGCCGGCTCGACCAGGGGATCTATGGCTACACCTTC.

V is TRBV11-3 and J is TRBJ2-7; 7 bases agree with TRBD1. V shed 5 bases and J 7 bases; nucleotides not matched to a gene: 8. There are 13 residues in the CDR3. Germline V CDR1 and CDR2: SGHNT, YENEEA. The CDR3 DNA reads TGTGCCAGCAGCGGACGGGACAGCCCAGAGCAGTACTTC. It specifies CASSGRDSPEQYF. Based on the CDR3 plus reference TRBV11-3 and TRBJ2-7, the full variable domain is EAGVVQSPRYKIIEKKQPVAFWCNPISGHNTLYWYLQNLGQGPELLIRYENEEAVDDSQLPKDRFSAERLKGVDSTLKIQPAELGDSAVYLCASSGRDSPEQYFGPGTRLTVT.

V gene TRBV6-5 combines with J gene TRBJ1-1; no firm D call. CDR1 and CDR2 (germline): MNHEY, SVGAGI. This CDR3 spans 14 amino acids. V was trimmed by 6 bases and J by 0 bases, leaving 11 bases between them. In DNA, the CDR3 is TGTGCCAGCAGCCCCTTCTTAATGAACACTGAAGCTTTCTTT. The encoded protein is CASSPFLMNTEAFF.

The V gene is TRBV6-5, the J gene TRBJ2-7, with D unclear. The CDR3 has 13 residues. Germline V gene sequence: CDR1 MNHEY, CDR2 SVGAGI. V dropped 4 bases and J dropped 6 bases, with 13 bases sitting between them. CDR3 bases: TGTGCCAGCAGTTTAGAGGTGACGGGCGAGCAGTACTTC. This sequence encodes CASSLEVTGEQYF.

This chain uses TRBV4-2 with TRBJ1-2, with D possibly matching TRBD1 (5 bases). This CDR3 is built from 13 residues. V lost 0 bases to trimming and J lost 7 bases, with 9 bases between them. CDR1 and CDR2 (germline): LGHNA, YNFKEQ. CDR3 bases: TGTGCCAGCAGCCAAGATCGGAGGGGTGGCTACACCTTC. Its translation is CASSQDRRGGYTF.

DNA for the CDR3: TGTGCCAGTAGCCCGACAGGGGGCATTTCACCCCTCCACTTT. This gives the protein CASSPTGGISPLHF. This chain uses TRBV19 with TRBJ1-6, with TRBD1 matching 10 bases. Trimming cost V 6 bases and J 9 bases; bases outside gene matches: 5. The V gene's germline CDR1 is LNHDA and CDR2 SQIVND (reference sequence). CDR3 size: 14 residues.

The CDR3 loop reads CASSIGLGGISYNEQFF. The DNA of the CDR3 is TGTGCCAGTAGTATCGGCCTAGGGGGCATCTCCTACAATGAGCAGTTCTTC. This chain connects TRBV19 to TRBJ2-1, with 7 bases that match TRBD1. From germline, CDR1 is LNHDA and CDR2 SQIVND (reference sequence). There are 17 residues in the CDR3. The ends lost 3 bases at V and 0 bases at J; junction bases unmatched: 8.

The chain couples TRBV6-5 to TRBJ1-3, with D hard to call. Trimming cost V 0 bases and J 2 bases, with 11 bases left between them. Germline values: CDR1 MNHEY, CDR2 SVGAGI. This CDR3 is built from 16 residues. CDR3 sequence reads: CASSYSIRGTGNTIYF. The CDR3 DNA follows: TGTGCCAGCAGTTACTCGATACGGGGAACTGGAAACACCATATATTTT.

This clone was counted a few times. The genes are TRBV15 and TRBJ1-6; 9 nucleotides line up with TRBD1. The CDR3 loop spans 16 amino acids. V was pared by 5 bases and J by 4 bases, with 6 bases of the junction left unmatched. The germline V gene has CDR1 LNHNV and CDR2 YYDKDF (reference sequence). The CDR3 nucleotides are TGTGCCACCAGCGGGATGGACAGGGGTTATAATTCACCCCTCCACTTT. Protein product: CATSGMDRGYNSPLHF.

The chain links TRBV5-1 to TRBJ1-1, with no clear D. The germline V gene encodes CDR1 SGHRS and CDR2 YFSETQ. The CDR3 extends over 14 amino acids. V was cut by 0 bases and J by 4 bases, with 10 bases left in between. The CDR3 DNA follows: TGCGCCAGCAGCTTGGCCGGGGTGGGCACTGAAGCTTTCTTT. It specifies CASSLAGVGTEAFF.